The 21 T cell receptor beta chains listed next were all sequenced from one sample in a study of T-cell memory formation after mild COVID-19 (dated by TCRdb to the early 2020s). Library preparation used 5' RACE. Sequenced using an Illumina NovaSeq 6000. TCRdb passed the public sequencing reads through fastp at Q25 and MiXCR, retaining productive beta sequences. A single entry per CDR3 protein holds the most common genes and DNA from its merged rows. Present in this sample are about 90,000 distinct CDR3 sequences, approximately 15% of which were seen just once. The biggest ten clones account for approximately 39% of the sample. Sequencing was performed on PBMCs or a T cell subset sorted from them (not recorded which). The receptors were sampled from a man younger than 30 who had mild COVID-19 (a few samples of this study predate the infection). The sample titles of this study are shuffled in the database, so cell type and time point are left out; the donor was told from shared clones.

V is TRBV28 and J is TRBJ1-2, with D hard to call. CDR1 MDHEN and CDR2 SYDVKM come from the germline V gene. V lost 3 bases to trimming and J lost 2 bases, with 10 bases between them. This CDR3 region has 14 residues. The CDR3 reads CASSFVGSNYGYTF. The CDR3 region has the DNA TGTGCCAGCAGTTTTGTCGGCAGCAACTATGGCTACACCTTC.

The chain recombines TRBV7-9 with TRBJ2-1, with no clear D. V was clipped by 5 bases and J by 0 bases, with 8 bases between them. CDR3 length equals 14 residues. In germline, CDR1 is SEHNR, CDR2 FQNEAQ (reference sequence). The CDR3 here is CASSRAASYNEQFF. The CDR3 bases are TGTGCCAGCAGCCGGGCCGCCTCCTACAATGAGCAGTTCTTC.

This sequence joins TRBV29-1 and TRBJ2-2; 7 nucleotides line up with TRBD2. This CDR3 comprises 16 residues. Germline V gene data show CDR1 as SQVTM and CDR2 as ANQGSEA. V lost 0 bases, J lost 13 bases, and 17 bases stayed unmatched. CDR3 coding DNA: TGCAGCGTTGAAGATGACCCTAGCGGCCCCCATCCAGGGCTGTTTTTT. It is translated as CSVEDDPSGPHPGLFF.

V usage is TRBV4-1 and J usage is TRBJ1-1; 8 positions agree with TRBD1. Germline values: CDR1 MGHRA, CDR2 YSYEKL. The V and J ends lost 8 bases and 2 bases, in that order; junction bases with no gene match: 13. CDR3 length equals 16 residues. CDR3 sequence: CASRISRTGRNTEAFF. DNA for the CDR3: TGCGCCAGCCGAATTTCGAGGACAGGGAGAAACACTGAAGCTTTCTTT.

The chain combines TRBV4-2 with TRBJ2-1; 9 bases agree with TRBD2. The CDR3 runs 15 residues. Germline CDR1 LGHNA, CDR2 YNFKEQ. V lost 4 bases, J lost 3 bases, and 4 bases stayed unmatched. The CDR3 loop reads CASSRGTSNYNEQFF. The CDR3 coding sequence is TGTGCCAGCAGCCGAGGGACTAGCAACTACAATGAGCAGTTCTTC.

A few counts support this clonotype. The chain has TRBV10-3 and TRBJ2-7, with a weak D call TRBD1 (5 bases). Trimming took off 10 bases at V and 4 bases at J, with 14 bases between the two ends. The CDR3 spans 12 residues. Germline V gives CDR1 ENHRY, CDR2 SYGVKD. This CDR3 reads CATSQGGYEQYV. As DNA, the CDR3 is TGTGCCACCTCGCAGGGTGGTTACGAGCAGTACGTC.

The V call is TRBV12-3 or TRBV12-4, the J call TRBJ2-5, with 8 bases aligning to TRBD2. The CDR3 covers 15 residues. Trimming removed 6 bases from V and 5 bases from J; junction bases left unmatched: 11. The CDR3 nucleotides read TGTGCCAGCAGCTCGGGGGGGGGCCATGAGGAGACCCAGTACTTC. Its protein is CASSSGGGHEETQYF.

This clonotype was found many times. V gene TRBV10-3 combines with J gene TRBJ2-7; the D gene could be TRBD1 or TRBD2 (5 bases each). The CDR3 has 11 amino acids. Germline V gives CDR1 ENHRY, CDR2 SYGVKD. Trimming cost V 11 bases and J 7 bases, with 15 bases left between them. The CDR3 sequence is CASWDGFEQYV. As DNA, the CDR3 is TGTGCCTCTTGGGACGGGTTTGAGCAGTACGTC.

This clonotype was seen many times. The chain links TRBV4-3 to TRBJ2-2; D could derive from TRBD1 or TRBD2 (6 bases each). Germline CDR1 is LGHNA and CDR2 is YSLEER. The V end lost 6 bases, the J end lost 3 bases, and 14 bases lay between the germline ends. The length of the CDR3 is 15 residues. The CDR3 here is CASSLGGQYTGELFF. The CDR3 DNA follows: TGCGCCAGCAGTCTCGGGGGACAATACACCGGGGAGCTGTTTTTT.

The chain uses TRBV29-1 and TRBJ1-4, with D uncertain. Trimming cost V 3 bases and J 4 bases, with 12 bases left between them. In germline, CDR1 is SQVTM, CDR2 ANQGSEA. This CDR3 comprises 14 residues. This CDR3 reads CSVDPAGGNEKLFF. The CDR3 DNA follows: TGCAGCGTTGATCCGGCAGGAGGTAATGAAAAACTGTTTTTT.

The chain recombines TRBV6-2 or TRBV6-3 with TRBJ1-1, with D possibly TRBD1 on 5 matching bases. The CDR3 is 14 residues long. The germline V gene encodes CDR1 MNHEY and CDR2 SVGEGT. Trimming removed 7 bases from V and 1 base from J, with 13 bases in between. The CDR3 DNA sequence: TGTGCCAGCACCCCGACAGTGAGGAACACTGAAGCTTTCTTT. Translating it yields CASTPTVRNTEAFF.

The CDR3 loop reads CASSRALLASHNEQFF. In DNA form, the CDR3 reads TGCGCCAGCAGCAGGGCGTTACTAGCGTCGCACAATGAGCAGTTCTTC. This rearrangement joins TRBV5-1 to TRBJ2-1; TRBD2 agrees at 7 bases. Germline loops: CDR1 SGHRS, CDR2 YFSETQ. With 4 bases clipped from V and 5 bases from J, the junction kept 12 bases outside the gene matches. The CDR3 extends over 16 amino acids.

This sequence joins TRBV5-6 and TRBJ1-3; 11 positions match TRBD1. The germline CDR1 and CDR2 sequences are SGHDT and YYEEEE. J was trimmed by 1 base and V by 4 bases; bases with no gene match: 7. This CDR3 comprises 17 residues. CDR3 in amino acids: CASSGTDRGLSGNTIYF. For the CDR3, the DNA is TGTGCCAGCAGCGGAACGGACAGGGGGCTGTCTGGAAACACCATATATTTT.

The rearrangement links TRBV5-1 to TRBJ1-1; D possibly corresponds to TRBD1 (5 bases). CDR3 length equals 14 residues. Germline V CDR1 and CDR2: SGHRS, YFSETQ. Trimming removed 1 base from V and 6 bases from J, with 13 bases in between. The CDR3 bases are TGCGCCAGCAGCTTGAGTCAGGGCGTCGCTGAAGCTTTCTTT. Its translation is CASSLSQGVAEAFF. The complete variable domain, with remaining parts taken from reference TRBV5-1 and TRBJ1-1, reads KAGVTQTPRYLIKTRGQQVTLSCSPISGHRSVSWYQQTPGQGLQFLFEYFSETQRNKGNFPGRFSGRQFSNSRSEMNVSTLELGDSALYLCASSLSQGVAEAFFGQGTRLTVV.

There are many counts of this clonotype. CDR3 DNA sequence: TGTGCCTGGAGTCGGCGGGGGTACACAGATACGCAGTATTTT. As protein: CAWSRRGYTDTQYF. V and J are TRBV30 and TRBJ2-3; 7 nucleotides match TRBD2. Germline lookup yields CDR1 GTSNPN and CDR2 SVGIG (reference sequence). This CDR3 has 14 residues. The V and J ends lost 2 bases and 2 bases, in that order; junction bases with no gene match: 4.

This chain links TRBV10-3 with TRBJ2-1, with TRBD1 as a possible D gene (6 bases). The CDR3 sequence is 14 residues long. V was clipped by 4 bases and J by 10 bases, with 17 bases between them. Germline V gives CDR1 ENHRY, CDR2 SYGVKD. CDR3 region: CAISGAPAQGEQFF. DNA of the CDR3: TGTGCCATCAGTGGGGCACCAGCTCAGGGGGAGCAGTTCTTC.

To note about this clonotype: Being one base from a much bigger clone, this may be a read error. This chain uses TRBV6-5 with TRBJ1-2; 9 positions match TRBD1. From germline, CDR1 is MNHEY and CDR2 SVGAGI. V dropped 5 bases and J dropped 4; count of bases not matched to a gene: 5. This CDR3 spans 14 amino acids. In DNA, the CDR3 is TGTGCCAGCAGTCAACAGGGGGCTGGCTATGGCTACACCTTC. It yields the protein CASSQQGAGYGYTF.

This chain joins TRBV20-1 and TRBJ2-3; 7 nucleotides line up with TRBD1. After removal of 6 bases from V and 7 bases from J, the junction contained 7 bases not matched to a gene. This CDR3 spans 12 amino acids. Germline values: CDR1 DFQATT, CDR2 SNEGSKA (reference sequence). CDR3 loop: CSAIEQGNTQYF. Written as DNA, the CDR3 is TGCAGTGCCATTGAACAGGGGAATACGCAGTATTTT.

This clonotype was found a few times. The chain is built from TRBV11-2 and TRBJ1-2; D is perhaps TRBD1 (6 bases). The CDR3 has 15 amino acids. Trimming took 6 bases from V and 2 from J, leaving 16 bases between them. The germline CDR1 and CDR2 sequences are SGHAT and FQNNGV. CDR3 DNA: TGTGCCAGCAGTTCCTGGACAGAGCAAAACTATGGCTACACCTTC. Its protein is CASSSWTEQNYGYTF.

This clonotype was seen a few times. The V and J genes are TRBV15 and TRBJ2-2, with D tentatively TRBD2 (6 bases). Per germline, CDR1 LNHNV and CDR2 YYDKDF (reference sequence). There are 14 residues in the CDR3. V lost 0 bases, J lost 7 bases, and 9 bases lay in between. Here the CDR3 DNA reads TGTGCCACCAGCAGAGAAGCGGGCGGCGGGGAGCTGTTTTTT. It yields the protein CATSREAGGGELFF.

This clonotype was observed a few times. The chain employs TRBV4-1 and TRBJ1-2; 7 nucleotides agree with TRBD1. After removal of 4 bases from V and 6 bases from J, the junction contained 14 bases not matched to a gene. This CDR3 comprises 16 residues. CDR1 is MGHRA, CDR2 YSYEKL, per germline. The CDR3 region is CASSPNRDSSHHGYTF. Written as DNA, the CDR3 is TGCGCCAGCAGCCCTAACCGGGACAGTTCACATCATGGCTACACCTTC.